The TCR beta chain under discussion was sequenced for a study of blood T cell repertoires in COVID-19. Study background: COVID-19 samples collected from the United States, Italy and Spain covered acute and convalescent phases.

The method was immunoSEQ multiplex PCR; TCRdb's version includes in-frame clones alone and lacks a portion of them. Of around 15,000 clones in the sample, approximately 87% were seen once. V lost 0 bases, J lost 5 bases, and 11 bases lay in between. CDR3 size: 15 residues. Per the germline V gene, CDR1 is LGHNA and CDR2 is YSLEER. The receptor comes from a man in his forties or fifties with active or convalescent COVID-19. This chain connects TRBV4-3 to TRBJ1-5; D might be TRBD1 (5 bases). Sequencing used peripheral blood. The CDR3 loop reads CASSQEPAGYQPQHF. In DNA, the CDR3 is TGCGCCAGCAGCCAAGAGCCGGCAGGGTATCAGCCCCAGCATTTT.